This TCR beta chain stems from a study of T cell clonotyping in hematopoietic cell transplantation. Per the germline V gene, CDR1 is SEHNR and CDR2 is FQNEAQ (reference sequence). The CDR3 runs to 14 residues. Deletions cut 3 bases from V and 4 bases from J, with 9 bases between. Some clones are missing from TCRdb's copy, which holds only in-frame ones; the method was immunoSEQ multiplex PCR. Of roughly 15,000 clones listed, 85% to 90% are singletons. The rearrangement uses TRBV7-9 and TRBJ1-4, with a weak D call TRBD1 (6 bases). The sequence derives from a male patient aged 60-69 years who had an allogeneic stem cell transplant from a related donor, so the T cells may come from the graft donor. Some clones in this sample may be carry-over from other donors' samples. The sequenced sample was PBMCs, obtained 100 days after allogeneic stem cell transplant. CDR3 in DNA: TGTGCCAGCAGCTTTGGACAGTTTAATGAAAAACTGTTTTTT. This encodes CASSFGQFNEKLFF.